The source of this T cell receptor (beta chain) is a study of blood T cell repertoires in COVID-19. V lost 2 bases to trimming and J lost 1 base, with 12 bases between them. The CDR3 spans 16 residues. In germline, CDR1 is MGHRA, CDR2 YSYEKL. Enrolled during active infection, Seattle patients were then followed longitudinally. TCRdb's copy holds only in-frame clones and misses some; the assay was immunoSEQ multiplex PCR. The sample shows 230,000 or so clones, 81% of them seen only once. Sequenced: peripheral blood. This TCR derives from a woman of 80 years or more with COVID-19, enrolled during active disease. V is TRBV4-1 and J is TRBJ1-3, with D possibly matching TRBD1 (6 bases). CDR3 bases: TGCGCCAGCAGCCAATTCAGGGGAATATCTGGAAACACCATATATTTT. Translated: CASSQFRGISGNTIYF.